The rows below give T cell receptor beta chains drawn from one sample of a study of CD8 T cells in Susac syndrome. TCRdb processed the immunoSEQ multiplex PCR reads anew with MiXCR; each CDR3 protein has one entry. The sample yields more than 150,000 distinct CDR3 sequences, about 95% seen once. The specimen sequenced was CD8+ T cells from PBMCs. Source of these receptors: a human donor with Susac syndrome. Each CDR3 is given without its conserved first and last residue. D genes are given only for firm matches. Part of the rows lack a size; the others show once, few, many or a class for expanded clones.

d_gene,abundance,j_gene,v_gene,CDR3aa
TRBD2,NA,TRBJ2-3,TRBV7-2,ASSSLGGLAGGTDTQY
NA,NA,TRBJ2-7,TRBV5-6,ASSPGPLATLEQY
TRBD1,once,TRBJ2-5,TRBV30,AWTPGTGGLETQY
TRBD2,NA,TRBJ2-3,TRBV30,AWSASFGGESDTQY
TRBD2,NA,TRBJ2-5,TRBV3-1,ASSQEAGYTQETQY
TRBD2,NA,TRBJ2-1,TRBV10-3,AISESGLVYNEQF
NA,NA,TRBJ1-1,TRBV9,ASSLWLGTEAF
NA,NA,TRBJ1-4,TRBV7-9,ASSFTNEKLF
TRBD1,NA,TRBJ2-7,TRBV9,ASSPETGQGYYEQY
NA,NA,TRBJ2-7,TRBV2,ASWRVGGGGSYEQY
TRBD1,few,TRBJ2-7,TRBV11-2,ASSSGTGVYEQY
NA,once,TRBJ2-5,TRBV7-2,ASSFSGGETQY
NA,NA,TRBJ1-1,TRBV28,ATKTGWTEAF
NA,NA,TRBJ2-3,TRBV11-2,ASSPGRTLEITDTQY
NA,NA,TRBJ1-3,TRBV5-1,ASSSSDNSGNTIY
NA,NA,TRBJ1-1,TRBV4-1,ASSQVPGGATEAF
TRBD2,NA,TRBJ2-1,TRBV9,ASSAGTSGSSNEQF
TRBD1,NA,TRBJ2-5,TRBV5-6,ASSATRGRYETQY
NA,NA,TRBJ1-1,TRBV11-2,ASSLFREAF
NA,once,TRBJ2-5,TRBV5-1,ASSFALGLLSGETQY
NA,NA,TRBJ1-5,TRBV20-1,SAPDRTKGNQPQH
NA,NA,TRBJ2-4,TRBV7-2,ASSSGPVAKNIQY
NA,NA,TRBJ2-7,TRBV5-4,ASSLGGEFHEQY
TRBD2,NA,TRBJ2-5,TRBV19,ASSHGGRETQY
NA,NA,TRBJ1-1,TRBV27,ASSLGSGPSF
NA,NA,TRBJ1-5,TRBV19,ASSAGIDQPQH
NA,NA,TRBJ2-1,TRBV19,ASTSSPWTDDRKEQF
TRBD1,NA,TRBJ1-4,TRBV9,ASSETGEANEKLF
NA,NA,TRBJ2-1,TRBV19,ASSIRSYSALGSYNEQF
NA,NA,TRBJ2-2,TRBV20-1,SAREGGGNTGELF
NA,NA,TRBJ1-1,TRBV20-1,SARDSRGRTEAF
NA,NA,TRBJ1-2,TRBV27,ASSFTGPDGYT
TRBD1,NA,TRBJ2-1,TRBV12-3/TRBV12-4,ASSSTGTGNEQF
NA,NA,TRBJ2-5,TRBV9,ASSPNSVETQY
NA,NA,TRBJ1-1,TRBV19,ARRRTEAF
TRBD1,once,TRBJ1-2,TRBV11-2,ASSFGTGNGYT
NA,NA,TRBJ2-7,TRBV7-8,ASSPRLGEQY
TRBD2,NA,TRBJ2-3,TRBV9,ASSARLAATDTQY
TRBD1,NA,TRBJ1-2,TRBV20-1,SATDRAFGGYT
TRBD2,NA,TRBJ2-2,TRBV10-3,AISESERGLNTGELF
NA,NA,TRBJ2-1,TRBV11-2,ASSFEDYNEQF
TRBD1,NA,TRBJ1-6,TRBV11-2,ASSLGQGYDNSPLH
TRBD1,few,TRBJ2-7,TRBV13,ASSSKQGAYEQY
NA,NA,TRBJ2-1,TRBV15,ATSSSISHEQF
NA,NA,TRBJ2-5,TRBV9,ASSVGTREVETQY
NA,NA,TRBJ2-2,TRBV29-1,SVEIGTGELF
NA,NA,TRBJ2-7,TRBV28,ASSVTVYEQY
NA,NA,TRBJ1-1,TRBV4-1,ASSQDPAEAF
NA,NA,TRBJ1-5,TRBV2,ASSEWGARDRPQH
TRBD1,NA,TRBJ1-1,TRBV9,ASSAQGINTEAF
NA,NA,TRBJ1-1,TRBV5-1,ASSLVTAVRSTEAF
NA,NA,TRBJ1-2,TRBV19,ASGGGGYT
TRBD1,NA,TRBJ1-1,TRBV3-1,ASSPTDRGVNTEAF
NA,NA,TRBJ2-7,TRBV28,ASTPTAGIQYEQY
NA,NA,TRBJ2-2,TRBV9,ASSPPGPPKDAGELF
NA,NA,TRBJ1-2,TRBV9,ASSEGTESYSYT
TRBD1,NA,TRBJ2-4,TRBV9,ASSVGGQGAGNIQY
TRBD1,NA,TRBJ1-1,TRBV12-3/TRBV12-4,ASKRDRQAF
NA,NA,TRBJ2-7,TRBV5-4,ASSAKTDSYEQY
TRBD1,NA,TRBJ2-7,TRBV6-2/TRBV6-3,ASSGVAQGAYEQY